This entry lists 24 T cell receptor beta chains sequenced from one sample in a study of immune cell composition in non-small cell lung cancer. The normal lung sample lay at least 3 cm, and maximally far, from the tumour. Some clones are missing from TCRdb's copy, which holds only in-frame ones; the method was immunoSEQ multiplex PCR. In the table there are 7,500 to 10,000 clones, roughly 80% of which are singletons. The material sequenced was non-adjacent lung tissue. These receptors were collected from a human donor with non-small cell lung cancer.

This clone was picked up one time. V and J are TRBV9 and TRBJ2-7; unclear D gene. V lost 3 bases and J 2 bases, leaving 12 bases between the germline ends. Germline loops: CDR1 SGDLS, CDR2 YYNGEE. The CDR3 runs to 14 residues. The CDR3 region has the DNA TGTGCCAGCAGCGCGGGTTCTGAGGCCTACGAGCAGTACTTC. This encodes CASSAGSEAYEQYF. The full variable domain, with the rest looked up from reference TRBV9 and TRBJ2-7, is DSGVTQTPKHLITATGQRVTLRCSPRSGDLSVYWYQQSLDQGLQFLIQYYNGEERAKGNILERFSAQQFPDLHSELNLSSLELGDSALYFCASSAGSEAYEQYFGPGTRLTVT.

Regarding this clone: The junction does not match germline at one end; this may be a read error. The CDR3 sequence is CASSLNPDGGVGTNVLTF. The CDR3 DNA is TGTGCCAGCAGCTTAAACCCGGATGGGGGGGTTGGGACCAACGTCCTGACTTTC. This sequence joins TRBV7-3 and TRBJ2-6; TRBD2 matches 7 bases. Germline CDR1 and CDR2: SGHTA and FQGTGA. The CDR3 covers 18 residues.

The chain is built from TRBV18 and TRBJ1-4; 7 bases fit TRBD1. The CDR3 is 13 amino acids. The germline V gene encodes CDR1 KGHSH and CDR2 LQKENI. The J segment lost 4 bases and the V segment lost 8 bases, leaving 4 bases of the junction unmatched. CDR3: CASQTGRNEKLFF. The CDR3 nucleotides read TGTGCCAGCCAGACAGGGCGTAATGAAAAACTGTTTTTT.

This clone showed up just a few times. This rearrangement joins TRBV7-2 to TRBJ1-2, with 7 bases that match TRBD1. Per germline, CDR1 SGHTA and CDR2 FQGNSA. The CDR3 sequence is 18 residues long. The V segment lost 1 base and the J segment 1 base; nucleotides outside the gene matches: 12. The CDR3 DNA follows: TGTGCCAGCAGCTTAGGAGGAGCAGGGGGGAGTTTTAACTATGGCTACACCTTC. This translates into CASSLGGAGGSFNYGYTF.

CDR3 sequence reads: CASSLGGAGNTIYF. Here the CDR3 DNA reads TGCGCCAGCAGCTTGGGGGGAGCAGGAAACACCATATATTTT. The V call is TRBV5-1, the J call TRBJ1-3; no firm D call. The germline V and J ends were trimmed by 0 bases and 4 bases, with 8 bases remaining between them. Germline assignment: CDR1 SGHRS and CDR2 YFSETQ. The length of the CDR3 is 14 residues.

CDR3 residues: CASSLIGIRNTEAFF. The CDR3 DNA reads TGTGCCAGCAGCTTAATTGGGATTAGGAACACTGAAGCTTTCTTT. The V and J genes are TRBV7-2 and TRBJ1-1; no definite D call. The CDR3 is 15 amino acids. The germline V and J ends were trimmed by 2 bases and 1 base, with 11 bases remaining between them. The V gene's germline CDR1 is SGHTA and CDR2 FQGNSA.

The chain joins TRBV5-3 to TRBJ1-6; no clear D. TRBV5-3 is an ORF, with its function uncertain. CDR3 size: 11 residues. Trimming left V 4 bases short and J 13 bases short, with 9 bases between. The CDR3 coding sequence is TGTGCCAGAAGCCCCCACATCCCCCTCCACTTT. It specifies CARSPHIPLHF.

The rearrangement uses TRBV2 and TRBJ2-7, with D perhaps matching TRBD1 or TRBD2 (5 bases each). CDR1 is SNHLY, CDR2 FYNNEI, per germline. Trimming pared 7 bases from V and 2 bases from J, leaving 18 bases between. The CDR3 spans 15 residues. Here the CDR3 reads CASKEGSRETYEQYF. In DNA, the CDR3 is TGTGCCAGCAAAGAGGGGTCCAGGGAGACCTACGAGCAGTACTTC.

The rearrangement uses TRBV25-1 and TRBJ1-5; unclear D gene. CDR1 and CDR2 from the germline V gene are MGHDK and SYGVNS. V was clipped by 4 bases and J by 6 bases, with 10 bases between them. The CDR3 extends over 13 amino acids. The DNA for the CDR3 is TGTGCCAGCAGTGGGCAGGTGGGTCAGCCCCAGCATTTT. Translation gives CASSGQVGQPQHF. Drawing the rest from reference TRBV25-1 and TRBJ1-5, the complete variable domain is EADIYQTPRYLVIGTGKKITLECSQTMGHDKMYWYQQDPGMELHLIHYSYGVNSTEKGDLSSESTVSRIRTEHFPLTLESARPSHTSQYLCASSGQVGQPQHFGDGTRLSIL.

The chain combines TRBV6-5 with TRBJ1-2; TRBD1 is a possible D gene (5 bases). This CDR3 comprises 13 residues. The germline V and J ends were trimmed by 5 bases and 7 bases, with 14 bases remaining between them. Germline V lookup: CDR1 MNHEY, CDR2 SVGAGI. CDR3 coding DNA: TGTGCCAGCAGTCCCCAGGGATCGGGTGGCTACACCTTC. This codes for CASSPQGSGGYTF.

The CDR3, as DNA: TGTGCCAGCAGCAAAGGACGGCGGCAAAGGTACGAGCAGTACTTC. Translating it yields CASSKGRRQRYEQYF. V gene TRBV21-1 combines with J gene TRBJ2-7; the table gives TRBD2 as D, unverified against the DNA. TRBV21-1 is designated a pseudogene. The CDR3 has 15 residues.

The V and J genes are TRBV15 and TRBJ1-4, with D possibly TRBD1 on 5 matching bases. The CDR3 length is 17 residues. Germline V gene lookup returns CDR1 LNHNV and CDR2 YYDKDF (reference sequence). The V and J ends lost 5 bases and 5 bases respectively, with 21 bases between them. The CDR3 is CATSQPAGWGKNEKLFF. The CDR3 region has the DNA TGTGCCACCAGCCAGCCAGCGGGGTGGGGCAAGAATGAAAAACTGTTTTTT.

Only one count was recorded for this clone. V and J are TRBV28 and TRBJ1-5; weak D call: TRBD1 (5 bases). In germline, CDR1 is MDHEN, CDR2 SYDVKM. The CDR3 length is 15 residues. The V end was cut by 6 bases, the J end by 1 base, with 13 bases between. The CDR3 DNA is TGTGCCAGCAGAAACAGGATTCGGAGCAATCAGCCCCAGCATTTT. Translating gives CASRNRIRSNQPQHF.

The chain recombines TRBV10-1 with TRBJ2-1; 7 bases fit TRBD2. Germline V gene data show CDR1 as WNHNN and CDR2 as SYGVQD (reference sequence). The V gene end was trimmed by 8 bases and the J gene end by 5 bases; junction bases not matched to a gene: 6. The CDR3 is 13 residues long. Written as DNA, the CDR3 is TGCGCCAGCGGGAGCGGGACCAACAATGAGCAGTTCTTC. It codes for CASGSGTNNEQFF.

CDR3 amino acids: CASSSGQGRYEQYF. The CDR3 DNA reads as TGTGCCAGCAGCTCGGGACAGGGGCGTTACGAGCAGTACTTC. The chain is built from TRBV11-1 and TRBJ2-7, with 10 bases fitting TRBD1. V shed 4 bases and J 4 bases; nucleotides not matched to a gene: 4. Germline V gives CDR1 SGHAT, CDR2 FQDESV (reference sequence). CDR3 size: 14 residues.

This chain joins TRBV27 and TRBJ1-2; D ambiguous. Germline assignment: CDR1 MNHEY and CDR2 SMNVEV (reference sequence). CDR3 length: 14 amino acids. V was pared by 4 bases and J by 4 bases, with 13 bases between. CDR3 sequence (DNA): TGTGCCAGCAGTTCCCAATCAACCGCCTATGGCTACACCTTC. This gives the protein CASSSQSTAYGYTF.

The chain recombines TRBV2 with TRBJ1-2, with TRBD1 matching over 9 bases. The CDR3 spans 15 residues. In germline, CDR1 is SNHLY, CDR2 FYNNEI. With V trimmed by 6 bases and J by 1 base, 6 bases remained unmatched. The CDR3 bases are TGTGCCAGCAGCGCCTGGGGACAGGGTAACTATGGCTACACCTTC. It is translated as CASSAWGQGNYGYTF.

The gene calls are TRBV4-3 and TRBJ2-1, with 7 bases fitting TRBD1. Germline V gene data show CDR1 as LGHNA and CDR2 as YSLEER. V shed 0 bases and J 9 bases; nucleotides not matched to a gene: 5. This CDR3 has 14 residues. This CDR3 is CASSQEFGQVEQFF. The DNA for the CDR3 is TGCGCCAGCAGCCAAGAATTTGGACAGGTTGAGCAGTTCTTC.

There are a few counts of this clone. The chain links TRBV5-4 to TRBJ2-2; the D is unclear. The CDR3 has 12 residues. Trimming took off 4 bases at V and 4 bases at J, with 5 bases between the two ends. CDR1 is SGHNT, CDR2 YYREEE, per germline (reference sequence). CDR3 sequence: CASSLSTGELFF. The DNA of the CDR3 is TGTGCCAGCAGCCTGAGCACCGGGGAGCTGTTTTTT.

As concerns this clone: A read error may account for a junction end that differs from germline. The J gene is TRBJ1-6, the V gene TRBV18, with TRBD1 as a possible D gene (5 bases). The CDR3 is 15 amino acids. Per germline, CDR1 KGHSH and CDR2 LQKENI. The CDR3 sequence is CASSSRLRDNSPPHF. The CDR3 DNA is TGTGCCAGCTCATCAAGGCTCAGGGATAATTCACCCCCCCACTTT.

V is TRBV4-2 and J is TRBJ2-3; 14 bases agree with TRBD2. This CDR3 comprises 16 residues. Germline CDR1 is LGHNA and CDR2 is YNFKEQ. V dropped 4 bases and J dropped 4; count of bases not matched to a gene: 4. The CDR3 is CASSRPTSGRADTQYF. The CDR3, as DNA: TGTGCCAGCAGCCGCCCGACTAGCGGGAGGGCAGATACGCAGTATTTT.

This clone was recorded a few times. The genes are TRBV11-2 and TRBJ1-6; D gene uncertain. Trimming took off 5 bases at V and 14 bases at J, with 10 bases between the two ends. Germline CDR1 and CDR2: SGHAT and FQNNGV. This CDR3 contains 11 residues. CDR3 nucleotide sequence: TGTGCCAGCAGCCTCCACCGCGCCCTCCACTTT. Amino acid sequence: CASSLHRALHF.

V gene TRBV23-1 combines with J gene TRBJ2-5, with 7 bases aligning to TRBD1. TRBV23-1 has ORF status, its function being uncertain. The CDR3 totals 16 residues. Trimming at V came to 7 bases and at J to 5 bases, leaving 16 bases not matched to a gene. CDR3 sequence: CASIHRPRGTAETQYF. CDR3 bases: TGCGCCAGCATCCATCGGCCCAGAGGGACAGCCGAGACCCAGTACTTC.

This sequence joins TRBV30 and TRBJ2-1, with D possibly TRBD2 on 5 matching bases. V was pared by 0 bases and J by 0 bases, with 24 bases between. CDR1 and CDR2 from the germline V gene are GTSNPN and SVGIG (reference sequence). The CDR3 runs 20 residues. The CDR3 nucleotides read TGTGCCTGGAGTGTGAGGTGGGTTAGCGCACGGCTTAGCTCCTACAATGAGCAGTTCTTC. Translating it yields CAWSVRWVSARLSSYNEQFF.